One and the same sample provided the 7 T cell receptor beta chains below, sequenced in a study of cytomegalovirus exposure and HLA in healthy donors. With 60 Vbeta and 13 Jbeta primers, the PCR was carried out. TCRdb keeps only in-frame clones here, not all; method: immunoSEQ multiplex PCR. Of 90,000 or so clones in the sample, 65% to 80% are singletons; the top ten hold roughly 15%. The sequencing sample was made of PBMCs. The receptors derive from a woman between 18 and 30 years old in good health and CMV-seropositive.

This chain connects TRBV11-1 to TRBJ2-5, with D uncertain. The CDR3 loop spans 13 amino acids. The V and J ends lost 3 bases and 3 bases respectively, with 8 bases between them. Germline CDR1 reads SGHAT; CDR2 reads FQDESV (reference sequence). CDR3 amino acids: CASSFWQKETQYF. The CDR3 DNA follows: TGTGCCAGCAGCTTTTGGCAAAAAGAGACCCAGTACTTC.

The CDR3 protein is CASSYIASNEQFF. The CDR3 DNA is TGTGCCAGCAGTTACATAGCGAGCAATGAGCAGTTCTTC. The chain links TRBV6-5 to TRBJ2-1; a weak D match, TRBD2 (5 bases). The CDR3 spans 13 residues. Trimming pared 2 bases from V and 6 bases from J, leaving 8 bases between. Germline V gene lookup returns CDR1 MNHEY and CDR2 SVGAGI.

CDR3 sequence: CASSLTPGTHSPLHF. The CDR3 DNA reads TGTGCCAGCAGCTTAACCCCAGGCACTCATTCACCCCTCCACTTT. The chain combines TRBV5-8 with TRBJ1-6; D is unclear. Germline values: CDR1 SGHTS, CDR2 YDEGEE. The CDR3 has 15 amino acids. The V end was cut by 2 bases, the J end by 8 bases, with 14 bases between.

The J gene is TRBJ2-5, the V gene TRBV5-1; D is undetermined. CDR3 length equals 12 residues. V lost 4 bases and J lost 5, with 9 bases in between. Per the germline V gene, CDR1 is SGHRS and CDR2 is YFSETQ. In nucleotides, the CDR3 is TGCGCCAGCAGCGTTGAGATGGAGACCCAGTACTTC. Amino acids: CASSVEMETQYF.

This clone has only one observation. The chain is built from TRBV9 and TRBJ2-2, with D possibly TRBD1 on 6 matching bases. The CDR3 is 15 residues long. CDR1 and CDR2 (germline): SGDLS, YYNGEE. Trimming removed 0 bases at V and 5 bases at J, with 11 bases between. This CDR3 reads CASSVEGRGTGELFF. The DNA for the CDR3 is TGTGCCAGCAGCGTAGAAGGCAGGGGAACCGGGGAGCTGTTTTTT.

V gene TRBV18 combines with J gene TRBJ2-1; TRBD2 agrees at 10 bases. Germline V gene data show CDR1 as KGHSH and CDR2 as LQKENI. V trimming: 0 bases; J trimming: 6 bases; junction bases outside the gene matches: 2. This CDR3 is 15 amino acids long. In DNA, the CDR3 is TGTGCCAGCTCACCACCGGGACTAGCGATCAATGAGCAGTTCTTC. It is translated as CASSPPGLAINEQFF. The variable domain in full, with the rest retrieved from reference TRBV18 and TRBJ2-1, is NAGVMQNPRHLVRRRGQEARLRCSPMKGHSHVYWYRQLPEEGLKFMVYLQKENIIDESGMPKERFSAEFPKEGPSILRIQQVVRGDSAAYFCASSPPGLAINEQFFGPGTRLTVL.

The gene calls are TRBV6-5 and TRBJ2-1; TRBD2 might be the D (6 bases). The CDR3 contains 15 residues. CDR1 is MNHEY, CDR2 SVGAGI, per germline. Deletions cut 2 bases from V and 4 bases from J, with 12 bases between. Here the CDR3 reads CASSYGGIYYNEQFF. The DNA of the CDR3 is TGTGCCAGCAGTTACGGCGGGATATATTACAATGAGCAGTTCTTC.